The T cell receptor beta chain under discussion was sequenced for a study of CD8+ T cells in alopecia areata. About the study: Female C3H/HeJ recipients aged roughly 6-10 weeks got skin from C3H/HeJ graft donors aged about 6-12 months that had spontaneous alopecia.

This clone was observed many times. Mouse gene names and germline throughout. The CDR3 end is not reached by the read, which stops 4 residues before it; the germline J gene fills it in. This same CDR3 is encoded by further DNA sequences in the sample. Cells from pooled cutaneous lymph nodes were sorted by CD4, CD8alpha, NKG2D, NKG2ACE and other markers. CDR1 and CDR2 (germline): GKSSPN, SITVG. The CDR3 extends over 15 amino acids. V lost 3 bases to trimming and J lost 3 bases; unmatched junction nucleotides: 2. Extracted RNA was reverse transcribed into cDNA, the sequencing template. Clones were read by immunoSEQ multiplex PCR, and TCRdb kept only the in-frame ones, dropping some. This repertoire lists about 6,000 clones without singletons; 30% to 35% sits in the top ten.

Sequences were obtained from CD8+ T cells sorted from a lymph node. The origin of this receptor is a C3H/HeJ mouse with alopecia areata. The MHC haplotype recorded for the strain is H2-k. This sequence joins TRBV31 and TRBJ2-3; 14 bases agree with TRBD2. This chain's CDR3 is CAWSRDWGGAETLYF. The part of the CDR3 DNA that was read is TGTGCCTGGAGCCGGGACTGGGGGGGCGCAGAA.